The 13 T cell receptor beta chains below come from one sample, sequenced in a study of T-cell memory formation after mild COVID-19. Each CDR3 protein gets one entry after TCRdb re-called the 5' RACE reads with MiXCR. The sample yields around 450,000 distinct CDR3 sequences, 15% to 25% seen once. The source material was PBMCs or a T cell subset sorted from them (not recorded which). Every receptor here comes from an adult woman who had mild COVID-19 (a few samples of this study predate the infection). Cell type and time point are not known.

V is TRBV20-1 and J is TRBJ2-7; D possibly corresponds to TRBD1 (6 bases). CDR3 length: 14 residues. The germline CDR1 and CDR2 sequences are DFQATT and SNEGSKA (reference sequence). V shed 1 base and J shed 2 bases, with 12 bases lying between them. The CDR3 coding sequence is TGCAGTGCTAGAGTAGGGGGACCCACCTACGAGCAGTACTTC. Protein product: CSARVGGPTYEQYF.

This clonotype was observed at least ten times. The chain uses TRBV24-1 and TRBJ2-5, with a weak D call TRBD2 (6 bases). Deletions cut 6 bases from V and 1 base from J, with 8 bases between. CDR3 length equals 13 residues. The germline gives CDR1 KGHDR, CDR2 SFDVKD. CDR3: CATSLGGQETQYF. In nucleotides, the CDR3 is TGTGCCACCAGTTTGGGGGGCCAAGAGACCCAGTACTTC.

CDR3 residues: CAIRGGMNTGELFF. CDR3 DNA: TGTGCCATCCGCGGCGGGATGAACACCGGGGAGCTGTTTTTT. V and J are TRBV10-3 and TRBJ2-2, with a possible D match to TRBD2 (6 bases). With 8 bases removed from V and 1 base from J, the gap between germline ends came to 11 bases. The germline gives CDR1 ENHRY, CDR2 SYGVKD. The CDR3 is made up of 14 amino acids.

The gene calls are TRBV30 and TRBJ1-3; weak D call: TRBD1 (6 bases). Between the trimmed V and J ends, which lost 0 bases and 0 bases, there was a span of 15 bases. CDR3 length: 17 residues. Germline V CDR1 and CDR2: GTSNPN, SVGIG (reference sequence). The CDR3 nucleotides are TGTGCCTGGAGTGTGGAGGACAGACTAATCTCTGGAAACACCATATATTTT. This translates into CAWSVEDRLISGNTIYF.

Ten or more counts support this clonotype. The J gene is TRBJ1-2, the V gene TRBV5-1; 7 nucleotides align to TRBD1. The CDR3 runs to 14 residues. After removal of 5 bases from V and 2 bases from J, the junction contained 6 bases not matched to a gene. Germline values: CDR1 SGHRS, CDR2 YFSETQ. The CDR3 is CASSLGQANYGYTF. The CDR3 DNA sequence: TGCGCCAGCAGTCTCGGACAGGCGAACTATGGCTACACCTTC. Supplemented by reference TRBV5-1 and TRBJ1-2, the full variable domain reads KAGVTQTPRYLIKTRGQQVTLSCSPISGHRSVSWYQQTPGQGLQFLFEYFSETQRNKGNFPGRFSGRQFSNSRSEMNVSTLELGDSALYLCASSLGQANYGYTFGSGTRLTVV.

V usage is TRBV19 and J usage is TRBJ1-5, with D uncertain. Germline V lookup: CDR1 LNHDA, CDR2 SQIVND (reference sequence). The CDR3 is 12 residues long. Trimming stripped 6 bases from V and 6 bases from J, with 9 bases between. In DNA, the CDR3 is TGTGCCAGTAGGGCGCTGGGTCAGCCCCAGCATTTT. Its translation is CASRALGQPQHF.

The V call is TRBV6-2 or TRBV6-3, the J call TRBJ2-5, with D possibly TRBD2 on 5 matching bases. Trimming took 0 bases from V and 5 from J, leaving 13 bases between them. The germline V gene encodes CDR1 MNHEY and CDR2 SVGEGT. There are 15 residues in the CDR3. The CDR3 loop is CASSYSLPTGETQYF. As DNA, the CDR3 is TGTGCCAGCAGTTACTCGTTACCGACGGGGGAGACCCAGTACTTC.

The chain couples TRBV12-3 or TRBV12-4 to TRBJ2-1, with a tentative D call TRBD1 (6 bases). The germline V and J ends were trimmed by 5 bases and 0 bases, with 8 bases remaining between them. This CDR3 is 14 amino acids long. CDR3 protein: CASSTGSSYNEQFF. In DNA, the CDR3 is TGTGCCAGCAGTACAGGGTCCTCCTACAATGAGCAGTTCTTC.

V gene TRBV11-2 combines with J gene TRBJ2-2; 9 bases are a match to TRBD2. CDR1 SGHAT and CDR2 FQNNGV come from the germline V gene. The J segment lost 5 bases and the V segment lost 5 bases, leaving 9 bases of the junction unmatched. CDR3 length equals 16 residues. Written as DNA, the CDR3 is TGTGCCAGCAGCCCCCTAGCGGGAAAAGGTACCGGGGAGCTGTTTTTT. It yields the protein CASSPLAGKGTGELFF.

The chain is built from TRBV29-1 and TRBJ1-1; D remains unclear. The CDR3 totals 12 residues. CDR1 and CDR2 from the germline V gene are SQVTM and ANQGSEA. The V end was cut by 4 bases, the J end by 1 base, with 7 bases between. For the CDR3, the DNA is TGCAGCGTTGCGTCGGGGAACACTGAAGCTTTCTTT. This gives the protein CSVASGNTEAFF.

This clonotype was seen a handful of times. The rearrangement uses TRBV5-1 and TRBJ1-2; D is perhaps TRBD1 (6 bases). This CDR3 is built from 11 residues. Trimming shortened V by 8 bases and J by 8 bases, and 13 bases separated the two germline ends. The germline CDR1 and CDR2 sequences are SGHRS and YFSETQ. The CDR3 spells CASRGAQGYTF. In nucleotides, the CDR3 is TGCGCCAGTAGGGGGGCGCAAGGCTACACCTTC.

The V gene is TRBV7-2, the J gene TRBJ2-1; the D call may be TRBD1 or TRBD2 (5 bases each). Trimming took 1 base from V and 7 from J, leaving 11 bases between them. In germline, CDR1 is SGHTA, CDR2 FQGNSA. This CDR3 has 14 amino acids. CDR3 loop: CASSLVVGVNEQFF. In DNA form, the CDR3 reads TGTGCCAGCAGCTTAGTCGTGGGGGTTAATGAGCAGTTCTTC.

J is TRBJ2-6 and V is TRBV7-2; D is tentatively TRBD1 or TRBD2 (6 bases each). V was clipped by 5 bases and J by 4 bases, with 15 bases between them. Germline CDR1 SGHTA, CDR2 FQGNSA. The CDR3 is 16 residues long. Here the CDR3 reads CASSHRGAQGANVLTF. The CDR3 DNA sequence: TGTGCCAGCAGCCATAGGGGGGCCCAAGGGGCCAACGTCCTGACTTTC.